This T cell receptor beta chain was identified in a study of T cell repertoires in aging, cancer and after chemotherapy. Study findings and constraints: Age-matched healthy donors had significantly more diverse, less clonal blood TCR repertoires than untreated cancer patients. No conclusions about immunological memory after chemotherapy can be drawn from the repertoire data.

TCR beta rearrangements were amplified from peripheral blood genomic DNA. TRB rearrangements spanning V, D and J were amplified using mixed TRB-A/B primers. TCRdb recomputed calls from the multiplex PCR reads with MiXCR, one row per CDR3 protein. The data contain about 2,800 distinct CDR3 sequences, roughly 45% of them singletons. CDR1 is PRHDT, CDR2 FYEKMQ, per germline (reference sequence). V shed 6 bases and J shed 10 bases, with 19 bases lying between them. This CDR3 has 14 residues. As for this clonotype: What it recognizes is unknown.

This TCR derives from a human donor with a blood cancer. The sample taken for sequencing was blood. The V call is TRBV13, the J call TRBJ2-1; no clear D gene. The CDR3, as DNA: TGTGCCAGCAGTCAAACCCGCGAGGTGGACGAGCAGTTCTTC. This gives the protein CASSQTREVDEQFF.